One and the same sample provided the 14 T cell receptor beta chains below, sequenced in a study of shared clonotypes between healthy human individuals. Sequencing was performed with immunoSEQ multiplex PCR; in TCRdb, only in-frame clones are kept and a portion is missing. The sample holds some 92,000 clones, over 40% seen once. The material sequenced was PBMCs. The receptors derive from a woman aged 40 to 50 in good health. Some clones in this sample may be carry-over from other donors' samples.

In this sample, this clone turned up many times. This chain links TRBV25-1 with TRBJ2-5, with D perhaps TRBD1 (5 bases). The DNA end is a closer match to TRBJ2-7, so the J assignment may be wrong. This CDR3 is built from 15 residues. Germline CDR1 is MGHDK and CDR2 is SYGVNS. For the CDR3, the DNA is TGTGCCAGCAGTGAATGGGGCACCAACTCCTACGAGCAGTACTTC. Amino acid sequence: CASSEWGTNSYEQYF.

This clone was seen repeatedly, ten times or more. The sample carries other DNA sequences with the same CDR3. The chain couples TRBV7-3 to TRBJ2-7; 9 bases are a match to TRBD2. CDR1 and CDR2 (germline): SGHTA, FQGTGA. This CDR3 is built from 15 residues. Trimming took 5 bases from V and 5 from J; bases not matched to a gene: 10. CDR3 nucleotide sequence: TGTGCCAGCAGCCCCGCGGGTAGCGGGAGCGACGAGCAGTACTTC. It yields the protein CASSPAGSGSDEQYF.

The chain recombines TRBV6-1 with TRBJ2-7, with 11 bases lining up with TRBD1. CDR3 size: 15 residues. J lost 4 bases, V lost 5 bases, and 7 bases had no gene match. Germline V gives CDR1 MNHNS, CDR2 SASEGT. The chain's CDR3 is CASSSLGTGGYEQYF. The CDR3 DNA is TGTGCCAGCAGTTCTTTAGGGACAGGGGGGTACGAGCAGTACTTC.

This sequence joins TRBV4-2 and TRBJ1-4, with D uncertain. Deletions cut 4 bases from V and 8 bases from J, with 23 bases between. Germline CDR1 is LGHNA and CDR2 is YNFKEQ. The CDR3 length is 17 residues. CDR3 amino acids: CASSRLGEPTLFEKLFF. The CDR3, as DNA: TGTGCCAGCAGCCGGCTTGGGGAGCCGACGTTGTTCGAAAAACTGTTTTTT.

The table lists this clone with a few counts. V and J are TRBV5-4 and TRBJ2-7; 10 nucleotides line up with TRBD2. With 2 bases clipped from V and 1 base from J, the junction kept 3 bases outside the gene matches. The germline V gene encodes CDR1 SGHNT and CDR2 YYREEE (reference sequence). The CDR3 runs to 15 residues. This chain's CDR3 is CASSFTSGASYEQYF. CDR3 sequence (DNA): TGTGCCAGCAGCTTTACTAGCGGGGCGTCCTACGAGCAGTACTTC.

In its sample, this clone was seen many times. This CDR3 is CASSLAVRTGGLGSYEQYF. CDR3 bases: TGTGCCAGCAGCTTAGCGGTGAGAACAGGGGGACTGGGGTCCTACGAGCAGTACTTC. V and J are TRBV5-4 and TRBJ2-7; 8 bases match TRBD1. Unmatched junction bases numbered 17, after V lost 2 bases and J lost 1 base. The length of the CDR3 is 19 residues. CDR1 and CDR2 from the germline V gene are SGHNT and YYREEE (reference sequence).

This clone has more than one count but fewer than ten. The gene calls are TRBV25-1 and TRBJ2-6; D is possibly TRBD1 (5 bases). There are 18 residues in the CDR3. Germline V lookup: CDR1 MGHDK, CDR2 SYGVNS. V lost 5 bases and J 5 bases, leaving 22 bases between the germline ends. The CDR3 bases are TGTGCCAGCAGTAGGCGAATAACTGGACAAAGTCGGGCCAACGTCCTGACTTTC. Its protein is CASSRRITGQSRANVLTF.

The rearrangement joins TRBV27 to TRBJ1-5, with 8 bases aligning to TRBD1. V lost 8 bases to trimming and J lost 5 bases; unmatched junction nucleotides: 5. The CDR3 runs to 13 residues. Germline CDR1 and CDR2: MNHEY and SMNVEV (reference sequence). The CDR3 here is CASPGQVDQPQHF. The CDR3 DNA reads TGTGCCAGCCCGGGACAGGTCGATCAGCCCCAGCATTTT.

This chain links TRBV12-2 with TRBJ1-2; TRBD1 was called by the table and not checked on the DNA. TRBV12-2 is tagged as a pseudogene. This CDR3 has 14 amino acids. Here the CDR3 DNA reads TGTGCAAGTCGCTTAGTGGCCCGTAACTATGGCTACACCTTC. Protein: CASRLVARNYGYTF.

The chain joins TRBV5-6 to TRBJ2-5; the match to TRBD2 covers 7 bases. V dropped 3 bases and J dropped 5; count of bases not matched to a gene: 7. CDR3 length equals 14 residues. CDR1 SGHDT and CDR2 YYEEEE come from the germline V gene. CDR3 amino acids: CASSSSQGGETQYF. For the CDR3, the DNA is TGTGCCAGCAGCTCCTCCCAGGGAGGGGAGACCCAGTACTTC.

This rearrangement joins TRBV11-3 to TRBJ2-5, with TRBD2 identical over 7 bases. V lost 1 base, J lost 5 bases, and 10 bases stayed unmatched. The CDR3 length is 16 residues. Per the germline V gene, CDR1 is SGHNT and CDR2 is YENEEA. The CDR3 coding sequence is TGTGCCAGCAGCTTAGGGGCGGCGGGAGAGGGGGAGACCCAGTACTTC. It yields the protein CASSLGAAGEGETQYF. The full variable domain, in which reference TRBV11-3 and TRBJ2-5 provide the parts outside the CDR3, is EAGVVQSPRYKIIEKKQPVAFWCNPISGHNTLYWYLQNLGQGPELLIRYENEEAVDDSQLPKDRFSAERLKGVDSTLKIQPAELGDSAVYLCASSLGAAGEGETQYFGPGTRLLVL.

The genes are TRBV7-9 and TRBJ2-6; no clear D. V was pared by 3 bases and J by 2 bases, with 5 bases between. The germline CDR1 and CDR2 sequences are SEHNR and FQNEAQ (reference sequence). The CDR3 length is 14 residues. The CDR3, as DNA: TGTGCCAGCAGCTTTAGAACTGGGGCCAACGTCCTGACTTTC. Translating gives CASSFRTGANVLTF.

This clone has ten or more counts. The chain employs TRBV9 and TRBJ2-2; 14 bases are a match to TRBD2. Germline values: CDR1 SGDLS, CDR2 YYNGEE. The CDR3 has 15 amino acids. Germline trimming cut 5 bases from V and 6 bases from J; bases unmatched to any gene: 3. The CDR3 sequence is CASRGTSGSSGELFF. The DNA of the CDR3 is TGTGCCAGCAGAGGGACTAGCGGGAGTTCCGGGGAGCTGTTTTTT. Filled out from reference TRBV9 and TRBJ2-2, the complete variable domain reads DSGVTQTPKHLITATGQRVTLRCSPRSGDLSVYWYQQSLDQGLQFLIQYYNGEERAKGNILERFSAQQFPDLHSELNLSSLELGDSALYFCASRGTSGSSGELFFGEGSRLTVL.

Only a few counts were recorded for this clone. CDR3 coding DNA: TGTGCCAGCAGCCGACAGCCGGCAGAGACCCAGTACTTC. Translating gives CASSRQPAETQYF. The genes are TRBV14 and TRBJ2-5, with D perhaps matching TRBD1 (5 bases). The CDR3 has 13 amino acids. V shed 4 bases and J shed 4 bases, with 10 bases lying between them. In germline, CDR1 is SGHDN, CDR2 FVKESK.